This is a list of T cell receptor beta chains from one sample in a study of PD-1 blockade in mismatch repair-deficient tumors. Sequencing used immunoSEQ multiplex PCR; TCRdb keeps in-frame clones, though not all of them. The repertoire holds 100,000 or so clones, approximately 83% seen once, with about 6.3% in the top ten. Specimen: peripheral blood, collected approximately 35 weeks after starting pembrolizumab. These receptors were obtained from an adult with mismatch repair-deficient cancer. CDR3s include the opening cysteine and the closing phenylalanine or tryptophan. A D gene is named only where the DNA matches it firmly. Where a row states a size, it is once, few, many or the class of an expanded clone; other rows omit it.

d_call clone_size j_call v_call cdr3_nt cdr3_aa
TRBD1 NA TRBJ1-2 TRBV19 TGTGCCAGTAGTACAGGGACAGGGTTAGGGTATGGCTACACCTTC CASSTGTGLGYGYTF
TRBD2 NA TRBJ2-1 TRBV6-4 TGTGCCAGCAGTAAACTAGCGGGGGGCTACAATGAGCAGTTCTTC CASSKLAGGYNEQFF
TRBD2 NA TRBJ2-7 TRBV2 TGTGCCAGCAGTGATGGGGGGAGCGGGAGAGGCGAGCAGTACTTC CASSDGGSGRGEQYF
TRBD1 few TRBJ2-2 TRBV5-1 TGCGCCAGCAGCCCGACAGGGACAGGTGGGGAGCTGTTTTTT CASSPTGTGGELFF
NA few TRBJ2-2 TRBV7-2 TGTGCCAGCAGTAAGGAAGGGGGGAACACCGGGGAGCTGTTTTTT CASSKEGGNTGELFF
TRBD1 NA TRBJ2-7 TRBV5-4 TGTGCCAGCAGCTTTTCCACAGGGGTAGACTACGAGCAGTACTTC CASSFSTGVDYEQYF
TRBD2 NA TRBJ2-1 TRBV25-1 TGTGCCAGCCGGGGGGTTGGTGAGCAGTTCTTC CASRGVGEQFF
NA NA TRBJ2-7 TRBV5-1 TGCGCCAGCAGCTTGGTTATATCTAGCTACGAGCAGTACTTC CASSLVISSYEQYF
TRBD2 NA TRBJ2-1 TRBV6-4 TGTGCCAGCAGTGATACTAGCGGGGAAAGCTACAATGAGCAGTTCTTC CASSDTSGESYNEQFF
TRBD2 once TRBJ2-7 TRBV11-3 TGTGCCAGCAGCCCAGCCCTAACTAGCGGGAGAAGGTTCGAGCAGTACTTC CASSPALTSGRRFEQYF
TRBD2 NA TRBJ2-3 TRBV27 TGTGCCAGCAGGCTAGCGGGATACGTCACAGATACGCAGTATTTT CASRLAGYVTDTQYF
NA NA TRBJ2-7 TRBV9 TGTGCCAGCAGCGTACGTCAGGGGAGTGAGCAGTACTTC CASSVRQGSEQYF
NA NA TRBJ1-1 TRBV18 TGTGCCAGCTCACCATCAGGGGCCAGGGACACTGAAGCTTTCTTT CASSPSGARDTEAFF
NA once TRBJ2-5 TRBV2 TGTGCCAGCAGTCCGAACGGCCAAGAGACCCAGTACTTC CASSPNGQETQYF
NA few TRBJ1-2 TRBV2 TGTGCCAGCATCCAAGACAGGAGTAACTATGGCTACACCTTC CASIQDRSNYGYTF
TRBD2 NA TRBJ2-3 TRBV7-9 TGTGCCAGCAGCCCGACTAGCGGGAGCGAAGCAGATACGCAGTATTTT CASSPTSGSEADTQYF
TRBD2 NA TRBJ2-3 TRBV10-3 TGTGCCATCAGTGATACTAGGGCGGGAGGGACAGATACGCAGTATTTT CAISDTRAGGTDTQYF
TRBD1 few TRBJ2-7 TRBV5-4 TGTGCCAGCAGCCTCCCGGGACAGGACTACGAGCAGTACTTC CASSLPGQDYEQYF
NA NA TRBJ2-1 TRBV27 TGTGCCAGCAGTTTATCGGGAGACAATGAGCAGTTCTTC CASSLSGDNEQFF
TRBD2 once TRBJ2-5 TRBV4-1 TGCGCCAGCAGCCAAGATCCCGCTAGCGGGAGGGCCTCTCAGTACTTC CASSQDPASGRASQYF
NA NA TRBJ1-1 TRBV6-6 TGTGCCAGCATTTACACTGAAGCTTTCTTT CASIYTEAFF
NA NA TRBJ2-7 TRBV10-3 TGTGCCATCAGTGAGTCGTCCCTCGGCGGGAACTACGAGCAGTACTTC CAISESSLGGNYEQYF
TRBD1 NA TRBJ1-2 TRBV11-2 TGTGCCAGCAGCTCCTACGGACAGGGTGGAGGCTACACCTTC CASSSYGQGGGYTF
NA NA TRBJ2-3 TRBV7-9 TGTGCCAGCAGCTCACCGTTCCGTGGCACAGATACGCAGTATTTT CASSSPFRGTDTQYF
TRBD2 NA TRBJ2-5 TRBV5-5 TGTGCCAGCAGGCCGACTAGCGGGACGGAGACCCAGTACTTC CASRPTSGTETQYF
NA NA TRBJ2-7 TRBV4-2 TGTGCCAGCAGCCAATTGGGCCAGACCAACTACGAGCAGTACTTC CASSQLGQTNYEQYF
TRBD2 NA TRBJ2-7 TRBV30 TGTGCCTGCCTAGCGGGAGATGTCTACGAGCAGTACTTC CACLAGDVYEQYF
TRBD1 NA TRBJ1-2 TRBV6-5 TGTGCCAGCAGTCCCGCGGGACAGCACTATGGCTACACCTTC CASSPAGQHYGYTF
NA NA TRBJ2-3 TRBV11-3 TGTGCCAGCAGCTACTCGCCTCCGGATACGCAGTATTTT CASSYSPPDTQYF
NA NA TRBJ1-5 TRBV19 TGTGCCAGTAGTATAGGGAGACAGGTTATAAGCAATCAGCCCCAGCATTTT CASSIGRQVISNQPQHF
NA NA TRBJ2-1 TRBV27 TGTGCCAGCGGCAATAGGGGGGGCAGGCACAATGAGCAGTTCTTC CASGNRGGRHNEQFF
NA NA TRBJ2-1 TRBV11-2 TGTGCCAGCACCTCGAGGAACCATGAGCAGTTCTTC CASTSRNHEQFF
TRBD2 NA TRBJ2-1 TRBV4-1 TGCGCCAGCAGTCTGACTAGCGGGGGTTACAATGAGCAGTTCTTC CASSLTSGGYNEQFF
TRBD2 NA TRBJ2-7 TRBV7-3 TGTGCCAGCAGCTTAGCGGGAGGTAACGAGCAGTACTTC CASSLAGGNEQYF
NA NA TRBJ1-1 TRBV5-1 TGCGCCAGCAGCTTGGGAGCTGGTGAAGCTTTCTTT CASSLGAGEAFF
NA NA TRBJ2-1 TRBV27 TGTGCCAGCAGTTCCTCCGCGGGGCCATACAATGAGCAGTTCTTC CASSSSAGPYNEQFF
NA once TRBJ2-7 TRBV7-3 TGTGCCAGCAGCTCTTCATACTACGAGCAGTACTTC CASSSSYYEQYF
TRBD1 NA TRBJ2-1 TRBV5-1 TGCGCCAGCAGCTTGGGACAGGGGGCTTACAATGAGCAGTTCTTC CASSLGQGAYNEQFF
TRBD1 NA TRBJ1-2 TRBV29-1 TGCAGCGTTGATCTCACCGCGGGGACAGGAGGCTATGGCTACACCTTC CSVDLTAGTGGYGYTF
NA NA TRBJ2-3 TRBV27 TGTGCCAGCAGTTTATGGAGCTGGGATACGCAGTATTTT CASSLWSWDTQYF
NA NA TRBJ2-5 TRBV5-1 TGCGCCAGCAGCGCAGGGACATTTCAAGAGACCCAGTACTTC CASSAGTFQETQYF
TRBD2 NA TRBJ2-5 TRBV25-1 TGTGCCAGCAGTGAGAGGACTAGCGGGAGGGCCGGAGAGACCCAGTACTTC CASSERTSGRAGETQYF
NA NA TRBJ1-1 TRBV2 TGTGCCAGCAGGGGGGACGGCGGCGAAGCTTTCTTT CASRGDGGEAFF
TRBD1 NA TRBJ2-1 TRBV6-1 TGTGCCAGCTCAGGGACAGCCGATCATGAGCAGTTCTTC CASSGTADHEQFF
NA NA TRBJ2-2 TRBV6-5 TGTGCCAGCAGTTACGGTGGAGGGACCGGGGAGCTGTTTTTT CASSYGGGTGELFF
TRBD1 NA TRBJ1-2 TRBV6-6 TGTGCCAGCAGAGCTGGGACAGCTAACTATGGCTACACCTTC CASRAGTANYGYTF
NA NA TRBJ2-1 TRBV13 TGTGCCAGCAGCACCCGTAGCGGAGAGCAGTTCTTC CASSTRSGEQFF
TRBD2 NA TRBJ2-7 TRBV5-1 TGCGCCAGCAGCCTACTTAGCGGGAGCCAATACGAGCAGTACTTC CASSLLSGSQYEQYF
NA NA TRBJ1-4 TRBV19 TGTGCCAGTAGTATAGGAAAGGCGGTGGCAACTAATGAAAAACTGTTTTTT CASSIGKAVATNEKLFF
TRBD2 NA TRBJ2-7 TRBV27 TGTGCCAGCAGTTTATTGGGGGGGAAATACGAGCAGTACTTC CASSLLGGKYEQYF
NA NA TRBJ2-7 TRBV6-1 TGTGCCAGCAGTGAATCCCCAGCCTACGAGCAGTACTTC CASSESPAYEQYF
NA NA TRBJ1-2 TRBV6-6 TGTGCCAGCAGTTACTCAAGGGGCGGGTATGGCTACACCTTC CASSYSRGGYGYTF
NA few TRBJ2-7 TRBV7-9 TGTGCCAGCAGCCCTTCGGGGACTCATTACGAGCAGTACTTC CASSPSGTHYEQYF
TRBD1 NA TRBJ1-5 TRBV29-1 TGCAGCGTCCGGACAGGCCATCAGCCCCAGCATTTT CSVRTGHQPQHF
TRBD1 NA TRBJ2-7 TRBV28 TGTGCCAGCACGTCGCCGGGACAGGGCGAATACGAGCAGTACTTC CASTSPGQGEYEQYF
NA NA TRBJ2-3 TRBV6-4 TGTGCCAGCAGCGACGGGGGTGGCACAGATACGCAGTATTTT CASSDGGGTDTQYF
NA NA TRBJ2-3 TRBV5-1 TGCGCCAGCAGCTTGGCAGGGGCAGATACGCAGTATTTT CASSLAGADTQYF
NA NA TRBJ1-2 TRBV7-8 TGTGCCAGCAGCCCACTGATTCGCGGGGCAGGACGGACTAACTATGGCTACACCTTC CASSPLIRGAGRTNYGYTF
NA NA TRBJ2-7 TRBV10-3 TGTGCCACCCGGGACACGGGCCACGAGCAGTACTTC CATRDTGHEQYF
TRBD2 few TRBJ2-7 TRBV5-5 TGTGCCAGCAGCCGGGAGGGGCGGGAGCAGTACTTC CASSREGREQYF